One and the same sample provided the 20 T cell receptor beta chains below, sequenced in a study of shared clonotypes between healthy human individuals. Using immunoSEQ multiplex PCR, the repertoire was profiled, and TCRdb retains in-frame clones only, with some absent. Here the sample spans 600,000 to 800,000 clones, 72% being singletons. The source material was memory CD4+ T cells sorted from blood. Subset reported: CD45RA-negative fraction. The receptor set was obtained from a young woman in good health.

This clone has more than one count but fewer than ten. This chain uses TRBV5-8 with TRBJ1-3, with D perhaps TRBD1 (5 bases). The V and J ends lost 1 base and 8 bases respectively, with 16 bases between them. The CDR3 loop spans 15 amino acids. Germline V gene sequence: CDR1 SGHTS, CDR2 YDEGEE. CDR3 in amino acids: CASSLFVTAGDTIYF. The CDR3 nucleotides are TGTGCCAGCAGCTTGTTTGTGACAGCCGGCGACACCATATATTTT.

In this sample, this clone turned up once. Other DNA sequences within the sample encode an identical CDR3. The CDR3 spells CASSPGTGGTYEQYF. The CDR3, as DNA: TGTGCCAGCTCCCCTGGGACAGGGGGCACCTACGAGCAGTACTTC. The chain joins TRBV18 to TRBJ2-7; 12 bases are shared with TRBD1. V lost 6 bases, J lost 2 bases, and 5 bases stayed unmatched. This CDR3 spans 15 amino acids. The V gene's germline CDR1 is KGHSH and CDR2 LQKENI.

The V gene is TRBV5-4, the J gene TRBJ2-7; TRBD1 matches 10 bases. Germline V CDR1 and CDR2: SGHNT, YYREEE (reference sequence). This CDR3 has 14 amino acids. Unmatched junction bases numbered 7, after V lost 1 base and J lost 9 bases. CDR3 DNA sequence: TGTGCCAGCAGCTTGTGGGACAGGGGATCTCGGCAGTACTTC. Translating gives CASSLWDRGSRQYF.

The chain combines TRBV18 with TRBJ2-3, with unresolved D. This CDR3 spans 13 amino acids. V gave up 2 bases and J gave up 6 bases, with 9 bases separating them. CDR1 is KGHSH and CDR2 is LQKENI in the germline V gene. Written as DNA, the CDR3 is TGTGCCAGCTCACCAAACTCCGAGGATACGCAGTATTTT. This encodes CASSPNSEDTQYF.

CDR3 in amino acids: CASSRAGVFGGELFF. CDR3 nucleotides: TGTGCCAGCAGCCGGGCGGGAGTTTTTGGCGGGGAGCTGTTTTTT. The V call is TRBV4-2, the J call TRBJ2-2, with 7 positions matching TRBD2. Germline CDR1 and CDR2: LGHNA and YNFKEQ. The CDR3 loop spans 15 amino acids. Trimming removed 4 bases from V and 7 bases from J; junction bases left unmatched: 9.

The V and J genes are TRBV6-6 and TRBJ1-2; D is undetermined. CDR1 and CDR2 (germline): MNHNY, SVGAGI (reference sequence). The germline V and J ends were trimmed by 6 bases and 5 bases, with 13 bases remaining between them. The CDR3 loop spans 13 amino acids. The CDR3: CASRPEVVYGYTF. Here the CDR3 DNA reads TGTGCCAGCAGACCGGAGGTTGTATATGGCTACACCTTC.

The rearrangement uses TRBV28 and TRBJ1-3, with D perhaps TRBD1 (5 bases). The length of the CDR3 is 15 residues. V was shortened by 2 bases and J by 4 bases, with 12 bases between the two germline ends. Germline V gene data show CDR1 as MDHEN and CDR2 as SYDVKM. CDR3 sequence: CASSLLGTGGNTIYF. CDR3 sequence (DNA): TGTGCCAGCAGTTTACTCGGAACAGGCGGAAACACCATATATTTT.

This chain connects TRBV7-9 to TRBJ2-1; 9 nucleotides line up with TRBD2. Losses at the gene ends were 3 bases for V and 3 bases for J; bases not matched to a gene: 9. Germline CDR1 reads SEHNR; CDR2 reads FQNEAQ (reference sequence). CDR3 size: 17 residues. This chain's CDR3 is CASSFPLRLAVYNEQFF. The CDR3 nucleotides are TGTGCCAGCAGCTTCCCCCTCAGACTAGCGGTCTACAATGAGCAGTTCTTC.

This chain connects TRBV5-1 to TRBJ2-2; 7 bases are shared with TRBD2. The CDR3 runs to 14 residues. The germline CDR1 and CDR2 sequences are SGHRS and YFSETQ. The V gene end was trimmed by 5 bases and the J gene end by 0 bases; junction bases not matched to a gene: 1. The CDR3 sequence: CASRREANTGELFF. The CDR3 coding sequence is TGCGCCAGCAGACGGGAGGCGAACACCGGGGAGCTGTTTTTT.

The rearrangement links TRBV5-1 to TRBJ2-7, with 8 nucleotides matching TRBD2. This CDR3 comprises 13 residues. Per germline, CDR1 SGHRS and CDR2 YFSETQ. The junction had 7 bases not matched to a gene; V was cut back by 5 bases and J by 6 bases. The CDR3 DNA sequence: TGCGCCAGCAGAAGTAGCCGGGAGGGCGAGCAGTACTTC. The encoded protein is CASRSSREGEQYF.

The V gene is TRBV19, the J gene TRBJ1-1, with D perhaps matching TRBD1 (6 bases). The CDR3 sequence is 15 residues long. Germline values: CDR1 LNHDA, CDR2 SQIVND (reference sequence). Trimming pared 10 bases from V and 0 bases from J, leaving 18 bases between. CDR3 DNA: TGTGCCACTTACCACAGGAGGGGGTTGAACACTGAAGCTTTCTTT. Translating it yields CATYHRRGLNTEAFF.

V and J are TRBV19 and TRBJ2-5, with 15 bases that match TRBD2. CDR1 is LNHDA and CDR2 is SQIVND in the germline V gene (reference sequence). Trimming removed 5 bases from V and 6 bases from J; junction bases left unmatched: 16. The length of the CDR3 is 19 residues. The CDR3 DNA is TGTGCCAGTAGTCCTACAGAAATCGGACTAGCGGGAGGGCCGAAGACCCAGTACTTC. Translating gives CASSPTEIGLAGGPKTQYF.

The chain links TRBV29-1 to TRBJ2-1; D ambiguous. This CDR3 has 14 amino acids. The germline CDR1 and CDR2 sequences are SQVTM and ANQGSEA. Trimming took 3 bases from V and 5 from J, leaving 14 bases between them. The CDR3 spells CSVEALYQNNEQFF. CDR3 bases: TGCAGCGTTGAGGCTCTATACCAGAACAATGAGCAGTTCTTC.

This clone was found a few times. The CDR3: CASSLGHSRQINEQFF. CDR3 DNA sequence: TGTGCCAGCAGCTTGGGGCATTCGCGGCAAATCAATGAGCAGTTCTTC. V is TRBV7-3 and J is TRBJ2-1; possibly TRBD1 for D (5 bases). V gave up 3 bases and J gave up 6 bases, with 18 bases separating them. CDR3 size: 16 residues. Germline values: CDR1 SGHTA, CDR2 FQGTGA.

The chain uses TRBV6-5 and TRBJ2-3, with TRBD1 matching 7 bases. V gave up 4 bases and J gave up 6 bases; unmatched junction bases: 10. This CDR3 is built from 15 residues. Germline-derived CDR1 and CDR2 are MNHEY and SVGAGI. The CDR3 bases are TGTGCCAGCAGTTCCGGCAGGGGGAAGGTGGATACGCAGTATTTT. Its translation: CASSSGRGKVDTQYF.

The gene calls are TRBV5-1 and TRBJ2-2; unclear D gene. This CDR3 has 14 amino acids. Looked up from germline, CDR1 is SGHRS and CDR2 is YFSETQ. V was pared by 2 bases and J by 3 bases, with 8 bases between. This chain's CDR3 is CASSFPADTGELFF. In nucleotides, the CDR3 is TGCGCCAGCAGCTTTCCGGCTGACACCGGGGAGCTGTTTTTT.

The gene calls are TRBV11-2 and TRBJ2-7, with 7 bases matching TRBD1. CDR1 SGHAT and CDR2 FQNNGV come from the germline V gene. The CDR3 runs to 14 residues. Unmatched junction bases numbered 5, after V lost 3 bases and J lost 3 bases. CDR3 nucleotides: TGTGCCAGCAGCTTGGGGACAGTTCTCTACGAGCAGTACTTC. Protein sequence: CASSLGTVLYEQYF.

This chain uses TRBV5-1 with TRBJ1-1; D unresolved. This CDR3 region has 15 residues. Trimming removed 0 bases from V and 0 bases from J, with 9 bases in between. In germline, CDR1 is SGHRS, CDR2 YFSETQ. The CDR3 nucleotides are TGCGCCAGCAGCTTGGTGGCCGGATTGAACACTGAAGCTTTCTTT. Its translation: CASSLVAGLNTEAFF.

The rearrangement uses TRBV27 and TRBJ2-5; the D is unclear. Matching the DNA end better, TRBJ2-7 makes the J call doubtful. Germline CDR1 is MNHEY and CDR2 is SMNVEV (reference sequence). The CDR3 contains 15 residues. The CDR3 region is CASSLVPGSDYEQYF. In DNA, the CDR3 is TGTGCCAGCAGTTTAGTGCCAGGATCGGACTACGAGCAGTACTTC.

This chain joins TRBV6-1 and TRBJ1-5; 7 bases map to TRBD1. The CDR3 extends over 14 amino acids. Looked up from germline, CDR1 is MNHNS and CDR2 is SASEGT. V gave up 4 bases and J gave up 5 bases; unmatched junction bases: 5. Here the CDR3 DNA reads TGTGCCAGCAGTGGCGGGACAGAGCATCAGCCCCAGCATTTT. This sequence encodes CASSGGTEHQPQHF.